The clone carrying this TCR beta chain has a handful of counts. The antigen is undetermined. In germline, CDR1 is GTSNPN, CDR2 SVGIG (reference sequence). This CDR3 is 16 amino acids long. V shed 1 base, J shed 3 bases, and the junction held 9 bases outside the gene matches. This entry belongs to a study of T-cell memory formation after mild COVID-19. MiXCR was run by TCRdb on the 5' RACE reads, yielding one entry per CDR3 protein. The sample lists about 140,000 distinct CDR3 sequences, 14% occurring once. Whole-study results and caveats: Second-wave clones that peaked on day 37 lacked confirmed SARS-CoV-2 specificity. Clones that contracted clustered mainly in CM and EM if CD4+ and in EMRA if CD8+.

V gene TRBV30 combines with J gene TRBJ2-5; TRBD2 matches at 9 bases. This receptor was taken from an adult woman who had mild COVID-19 (a few samples of this study predate the infection). Cell type and time point are not known. Sequenced sample: PBMCs or a T cell subset sorted from them (not recorded which). The CDR3 loop is CAWSGARGGLEETQYF. In nucleotides, the CDR3 is TGTGCCTGGAGTGGGGCGCGGGGGGGATTAGAAGAGACCCAGTACTTC.